This T cell receptor beta chain was found in a study of T cell repertoires in cytomegalovirus infection. Study overall: Matching HLA type, along with CMV infection, was indicated by public TCR beta signatures. Study-wide points: Cumulated frequencies of public TCR beta families served to identify carriers of CMV plus the relevant HLA. It was HLA-C-restricted CMV-specific TCR beta clonotypes that dominated the response ex vivo.

Trimming left V 0 bases short and J 6 bases short, with 12 bases between. Looked up from germline, CDR1 is DFQATT and CDR2 is SNEGSKA (reference sequence). This CDR3 contains 14 residues. This clonotype was observed at least ten times. The antigen remains undetermined. TCRdb re-called the reads with MiXCR, one entry per CDR3 protein. The data contain some 300,000 distinct CDR3 sequences, around 9.1% of them seen just once; the ten biggest clones take up approximately 2.4%. This TCR came from a human donor in good health (CMV status not recorded). Some clones in this sample may be carry-over from other donors' samples. Material for sequencing was PBMCs. The chain uses TRBV20-1 and TRBJ1-5, with a possible D match to TRBD1 (6 bases). In DNA, the CDR3 is TGCAGTGCTAGAGATACCCAGGGGACTCAGCCCCAGCATTTT. It yields the protein CSARDTQGTQPQHF.